This TCR beta chain was sequenced for a study of cytomegalovirus exposure and HLA in healthy donors (dated by TCRdb to the late 2010s). Describing the broader study: An earlier analysis of roughly 500 of the donors reported 250 to 300 Gb of sequence data and 95 million to 130 million unique TCR beta sequences obtained from about 200 million T cells. An early release covering just under 650 HLA-typed donors comprised approximately 300 gigabases of sequencing data and 85 million or so unique TCR sequences. Among the roughly 380 genotyped donors, about 83% belonged to the genetic ancestry cluster associated with self-reported Caucasian donors. The study aimed to test whether cataloging public T cell receptors could reveal signatures of past pathogen exposure. The study profiled the T cell repertoires of around 700 subjects by immunosequencing and related them to cytomegalovirus serostatus. In addition to the first cohort of 666 subjects, a separate validation cohort of 120 different subjects was used. High-throughput TCR immunosequencing, statistical association of individual TCRs with disease status, and machine learning were combined to predict cytomegalovirus infection status. A later analysis re-examined previously published TCR beta repertoires from roughly 650 donors and added high-resolution HLA genotyping to investigate patterns of TCR occurrence. Rather than using new phenotypic data, the later analysis identified candidate immune exposures from TCR beta sequences and from how often those sequences occurred across donors. To decide whether each TCR beta V gene segment behaved as functional or pseudogenic, an earlier analysis of fewer than 750 of the donors relied on high-throughput TCR beta sequencing. Donor age, sex, ethnicity and CMV serostatus were compiled alongside the repertoire data. In a later genetic analysis, genome-wide SNP genotypes for about three fifths of the 666 donors were used, and that subset was treated as a discovery cohort. Every repertoire in the discovery cohort had been generated on one and the same sequencing platform. Class I and class II HLA loci were covered by the typing at four-digit resolution. The number of typed donors differed by locus: roughly 629-640 for A, B, C, DRB1 and DQB1; 522 for DQA1; 600 to 610 for DPA1; and roughly 490 for DPB1. Because of strong linkage in the cohort, four or five DR-DQ haplotypes were treated as single units for association and clustering. Among around 400 genotyped donors of the cohort, an average of approximately 240,000 unique TCR beta nucleotide sequences was sequenced per donor, of which about 19% were non-productive.

Library generation was performed with the immunoSEQ multiplex PCR assay. For the multiplex PCR, a mixture combining 60 forward primers for TCR Vbeta segments and 13 reverse primers for TCR Jbeta segments was used. Amplification of the CDR3 region of rearranged TCR beta genes was performed with a multiplex PCR assay on genomic DNA. On the Illumina HiSeq System, the amplified TCR beta libraries were sequenced as 87-base-pair reads. The paper's data handling went like this. A later analysis counted about 80 million unique TCR beta chains across the 650 to 700 repertoires, and some 12 million of these chains were shared by at least two donors. Raw reads were error-corrected and collapsed into unique sequences by a nearest-neighbor algorithm in which closely related sequences were merged to remove PCR and sequencing errors. CDR3 sequences were aligned to IMGT reference sequences to assign V, D and J gene segments. For a sequence to be retained, a match of at least six nucleotides to both a V gene segment and a J gene segment was required. Rearrangements were classified as productive when the CDR3 lacked stop codons and remained in frame with V and J, and all other rearrangements were classified as non-productive. CDR3 was defined by IMGT convention, running from the second conserved V-encoded cysteine to the conserved J-encoded phenylalanine. Sequences without an unambiguous match to a single V gene segment were excluded from the earlier analysis of 450 to 750 of the donors. An earlier analysis of several hundred of the donors called V segments functional above 56.7% productive rearrangements and segregating when the between-donor standard deviation exceeded 5%. A statistical classification framework was built to diagnose cytomegalovirus status from the catalog of TCR beta chain sequences. In a later analysis, TCR nucleotide sequences were compared against IMGT/GENE-DB human TR gene sequences so that V and J genes could be assigned. In a later analysis, CDR3 sequences and most-parsimonious VDJ recombination scenarios were assigned using the TCRdist pipeline. In a later analysis, every TCR beta chain was defined by the combination of its CDR3 amino acid sequence and its V-gene family, and reads without a unique V-gene family were dropped. A later analysis removed roughly 590 highly shared, low-generation-probability nucleotide sequences to deal with suspected cross-contamination and a sequencing artifact. A later analysis calculated a clonal expansion index for each public chain from normalized within-repertoire ranks of inferred template counts. In a later analysis, generation probabilities were computed with a VDJ recombination model fitted to out-of-frame rearrangements, and the resulting probabilities were checked against IGoR. Hypergeometric tests were used in a later analysis to score TCR-TCR, TCR-HLA and TCR-CMV co-occurrence, with a repertoire-size bias correction applied to the TCR pairs. False discovery rates were estimated in a later analysis by permuting HLA or CMV assignments 20 times. In a later analysis, co-occurring TCRs were grouped with DBSCAN, and TCRdist sequence similarity was added when clustering was performed within HLA-allele-positive subsets. Repertoires with fewer than 30,000 or more than 120,000 public chains, plus five repertoires with anomalous nucleotide sharing, were excluded from co-occurrence clustering. TCRdb obtained this table from immuneACCESS and retained in-frame rearrangements with V and J assigned. These tables miss some clones; where compared with another copy, unresolved V genes account for less than half of the shortfall, and the remainder is unexplained. The V and J calls and clone size come from that table; D and trimming were worked out from the DNA. A total of 160,000 or so clones appear in this sample, more than 65% of them only once. The top ten clones comprise less than 0.65% of the sample.

Findings and caveats that apply to the study as a whole: Compared with equally common non-associated chains, HLA-associated TCR beta chains in a later analysis were more clonally expanded and had lower generation probabilities. When HLA alleles, especially DR and DQ, strongly co-occurred, TCR associations were difficult to assign to individual alleles. In the study, approximately 160 TCR beta chains were listed as associated with cytomegalovirus. The cohort was sequenced for TCR beta chains only, and without alpha or paired-chain data the features that could be detected were limited. It was suggested by the authors that the approach could potentially be generalized to other disease states and immunological phenotypes. Cytomegalovirus status was reported to be diagnosed by the classifier with high specificity and sensitivity in both the original and validation cohorts. A later genetic analysis associated a missense DCLRE1C variant with V-gene and J-gene trimming of TCR beta chains, and an independent cohort replicated the association. Some IMGT-functional V segments, including TRBV6-2 and TRBV6-3, could not be distinguished by the 87-base-pair reads and were therefore excluded. Because counts were too low, roughly 18 rarely observed V segments, including chromosome 9 orphons, were left out of the earlier analysis of 587 of the donors. A few of the identified cytomegalovirus-associated TCR beta chains were confirmed in vitro to be specific for cytomegalovirus antigens. At a false discovery rate of 0.05, a later analysis linked fewer than 20,000 TCR beta sequences to specific HLA alleles. Correlated functional status among segregating V segments might reflect linkage disequilibrium, but an unknown experimental factor could not be ruled out. Because some donors lacked HLA typing at each locus, the association tests relied only on the typed subset. In a later analysis, TCR association rates were found to vary across HLA loci, with the most associated TCRs seen for DRB1 alleles and the fewest for HLA-C alleles. Sequencing depth was assumed to be roughly uniform across donors in the presence/absence analyses, though that assumption may not hold. Most CMV-associated TCR beta chains appeared to be HLA-restricted in a later analysis, and the HLA associations seemed to be driven largely by CMV exposure. Most TCR sequences were observed very rarely across donors, whereas some public TCRs were present in many individuals. CMV serostatus was the only immune exposure information available for the cohort. In a later genetic analysis, fewer N-insertions in productive TCRs were reported among donors in an Asian-associated ancestry cluster than the 666-donor mean. A cluster of highly shared sequence variants was judged likely to represent a technical artifact of the sequencing pipeline. Broadly in line with IMGT annotations, most TCR beta V segments showed up in productive rearrangements about 90% or about 30% of the time in an earlier analysis of approximately 640 of the donors. A further reported finding was that TCR beta sequences accurately predicted the HLA-A and HLA-B alleles for most subjects in the first cohort. In a later analysis, several top co-occurrence clusters were reported to appear linked to parvovirus B19, influenza, CMV and Epstein-Barr virus.

Details on this clone: Its binding antigen is unknown. Base-call qualities are not available, and no considerably larger clone is one nucleotide away.

The germline V gene specifies SNHLY as CDR1 and FYNNEI as CDR2. Inclusive of the bounding cysteine and phenylalanine, the CDR3 is 12 residues long. The DNA shown is the 36-base CDR3, in frame from base 1. V is shortened by 7 bases, J by 8 bases, and the region joining them spans 9 bases. The cohort comprised 550 to 700 healthy bone marrow donors. All cohort members were sampled while nominally healthy, although unrecorded immune exposures were likely present. The donor tested CMV seronegative and was one of the 352 seronegative cohort members. Each donor provided a peripheral blood sample, and peripheral blood mononuclear cells were used for TCR beta sequencing. The Qiagen DNeasy Blood Extraction Kit was used to extract genomic DNA from the blood cell samples.

Sequencing input: PBMCs. Recombination connected TRBV2 to TRBJ1-6; TRBD1 might be the D gene, on 6 matching bases. The source of this sequence is a woman aged 45-65 years in good health and CMV-seronegative. The nucleotides read TGTGCCAGCACTCCAGGGGATTCACCCCTCCACTTT. It translates to CASTPGDSPLHF. Supplemented by the reference TRBV2 and TRBJ1-6 proteins around the CDR3, the complete variable domain is EPEVTQTPSHQVTQMGQEVILRCVPISNHLYFYWYRQILGQKVEFLVSFYNNEISEKSEIFDDQFSVERPDGSNFTLKIRSTKLEDSAMYFCASTPGDSPLHFGNGTRLTVT.